The 16 T cell receptor beta chains listed next were all sequenced from one sample in a study of naive and memory T cell subsets. The beta constant-region primer was an equimolar mix of two oligonucleotides covering TRBC1 and TRBC2. Each CDR3 protein is one row after TCRdb ran MiXCR on the UMI-ligation and nested PCR reads. In the table there are about 85,000 distinct CDR3 sequences, 13% of which are singletons. Sequenced material: central memory CD4+ T cells from blood. These TCRs come from a human donor in good health.

This clonotype showed up just a few times. The chain joins TRBV12-3 or TRBV12-4 to TRBJ1-2; D is perhaps TRBD1 (5 bases). V was cut by 10 bases and J by 8 bases, with 14 bases left in between. The CDR3 extends over 11 amino acids. The CDR3 reads CAIRLNRGYTF. CDR3 DNA sequence: TGTGCCATTCGACTCAACAGGGGCTACACCTTC.

This chain connects TRBV4-2 to TRBJ2-7; 7 bases are shared with TRBD2. The germline V gene encodes CDR1 LGHNA and CDR2 YNFKEQ. CDR3 length: 16 amino acids. After removal of 1 base from V and 2 bases from J, the junction contained 8 bases not matched to a gene. CDR3 region: CASSQGPGREAYEQYF. As DNA, the CDR3 is TGTGCCAGCAGCCAAGGCCCGGGTCGGGAGGCCTACGAGCAGTACTTC.

J is TRBJ1-5 and V is TRBV5-8; no clear D. Trimming pared 0 bases from V and 4 bases from J, leaving 5 bases between. Looked up from germline, CDR1 is SGHTS and CDR2 is YDEGEE. The CDR3 covers 13 residues. The CDR3 reads CASSLDLNQPQHF. CDR3 sequence (DNA): TGTGCCAGCAGCTTGGACCTGAATCAGCCCCAGCATTTT.

The rearrangement links TRBV20-1 to TRBJ2-3, with unresolved D. Germline lookup yields CDR1 DFQATT and CDR2 SNEGSKA (reference sequence). The CDR3 runs to 14 residues. Trimming took off 4 bases at V and 7 bases at J, with 18 bases between the two ends. CDR3 in DNA: TGCAGTGCTAAATCCCAGCCCGCCACGCATACGCAGTATTTT. This encodes CSAKSQPATHTQYF.

The chain recombines TRBV27 with TRBJ2-1, with TRBD2 identical over 13 bases. The CDR3 has 16 amino acids. Trimming at V came to 4 bases and at J to 2 bases, leaving 2 bases not matched to a gene. Germline CDR1 MNHEY, CDR2 SMNVEV (reference sequence). DNA of the CDR3: TGTGCCAGCAGTTCGGGACTAGCGGGAACCTACAATGAGCAGTTCTTC. Its translation is CASSSGLAGTYNEQFF.

This clonotype was recorded at least ten times. The chain employs TRBV2 and TRBJ2-3; perhaps TRBD1 as D (5 bases). Germline lookup yields CDR1 SNHLY and CDR2 FYNNEI. Trimming left V 3 bases short and J 1 base short, with 8 bases between. The CDR3 is 14 amino acids. CDR3 nucleotides: TGTGCCAGCAGTGAGGACATCCGCACAGATACGCAGTATTTT. This translates into CASSEDIRTDTQYF.

The CDR3 region is CASSLAGDKDGELFF. CDR3 in DNA: TGTGCCAGCAGCTTAGCAGGGGACAAGGACGGGGAGCTGTTTTTT. V and J are TRBV11-1 and TRBJ2-2; a weak D match, TRBD1 (6 bases). V lost 0 bases, J lost 7 bases, and 12 bases lay in between. The CDR3 length is 15 residues. Germline V lookup: CDR1 SGHAT, CDR2 FQDESV (reference sequence). Full variable domain (rest looked up from reference TRBV11-1 and TRBJ2-2): EAEVAQSPRYKITEKSQAVAFWCDPISGHATLYWYRQILGQGPELLVQFQDESVVDDSQLPKDRFSAERLKGVDSTLKIQPAELGDSAMYLCASSLAGDKDGELFFGEGSRLTVL.

This clonotype has at least ten counts. The chain carries TRBV10-3 and TRBJ2-2; 10 nucleotides align to TRBD1. CDR1 ENHRY and CDR2 SYGVKD come from the germline V gene. The CDR3 is made up of 16 amino acids. J gave up 5 bases and V 11 bases, and 14 bases lay outside the gene matches. CDR3 DNA: TGTGCCGCCACCGCGGGACAGGGGAAAAAAACCGGGGAGCTGTTTTTT. It is translated as CAATAGQGKKTGELFF.

Only a few counts were recorded for this clonotype. The chain has TRBV5-1 and TRBJ1-1, with D maybe TRBD1 (6 bases). Trimming removed 4 bases at V and 5 bases at J, with 15 bases between. CDR3 length: 14 residues. Looked up from germline, CDR1 is SGHRS and CDR2 is YFSETQ. CDR3: CASSHNGQGTEAFF. CDR3 coding DNA: TGCGCCAGCAGCCATAACGGGCAGGGGACTGAAGCTTTCTTT.

J is TRBJ2-1 and V is TRBV6-6, with TRBD2 as a possible D gene (6 bases). Looked up from germline, CDR1 is MNHNY and CDR2 is SVGAGI (reference sequence). The ends were cut back, 5 bases at V and 3 bases at J, with 14 bases in the middle. CDR3 length: 15 amino acids. In DNA form, the CDR3 reads TGTGCCAGCAGTACCCCGGAGGGGATCTACAATGAGCAGTTCTTC. The encoded protein is CASSTPEGIYNEQFF.

This clonotype came up a few times. The chain recombines TRBV29-1 with TRBJ2-7; 7 bases match TRBD1. The CDR3 has 15 residues. Germline CDR1 SQVTM, CDR2 ANQGSEA. V was pared by 7 bases and J by 1 base, with 13 bases of the junction left unmatched. For the CDR3, the DNA is TGCAGCGCCCAGGGGGAAGGCGGAGTATCCTACGAGCAGTACTTC. Its protein product is CSAQGEGGVSYEQYF.

This clonotype was seen a handful of times. The V call is TRBV20-1, the J call TRBJ2-7, with 10 bases lining up with TRBD2. Per the germline V gene, CDR1 is DFQATT and CDR2 is SNEGSKA (reference sequence). The V and J ends lost 0 bases and 4 bases, in that order; junction bases with no gene match: 3. The CDR3 runs 14 residues. The DNA for the CDR3 is TGCAGTGCTAGAGATAGCGGGAGGTTTTACGAGCAGTACTTC. It codes for CSARDSGRFYEQYF.

This clonotype showed up just a few times. The chain recombines TRBV3-1 with TRBJ1-1; D gene unclear. Germline lookup yields CDR1 LGHDT and CDR2 YNNKEL (reference sequence). The CDR3 is 17 amino acids. The V gene lost 1 base and the J gene lost 3 bases, with 18 bases spanning the gap. The CDR3: CASSQGVVGSLYTEAFF. The CDR3 DNA reads as TGTGCCAGCAGCCAAGGAGTAGTTGGCAGCCTCTACACTGAAGCTTTCTTT.

This sequence joins TRBV10-3 and TRBJ2-7; D gene unclear. Per the germline V gene, CDR1 is ENHRY and CDR2 is SYGVKD. The CDR3 spans 13 residues. The V end lost 3 bases, the J end lost 2 bases, and 8 bases lay between the germline ends. Here the CDR3 reads CAISDRLAYEQYF. As DNA, the CDR3 is TGTGCCATCAGTGATCGGTTGGCCTACGAGCAGTACTTC.

This clonotype was detected a few times. V and J are TRBV3-1 and TRBJ2-7; D is ambiguous. The CDR3 sequence is 13 residues long. V was shortened by 1 base and J by 3 bases, with 7 bases between the two germline ends. Germline V gene sequence: CDR1 LGHDT, CDR2 YNNKEL (reference sequence). DNA of the CDR3: TGTGCCAGCAGCCAAGGTTTCCGCTACGAGCAGTACTTC. Translated: CASSQGFRYEQYF.

The rearrangement joins TRBV7-2 to TRBJ2-3, with unresolved D. Germline V gene data show CDR1 as SGHTA and CDR2 as FQGNSA. CDR3 length: 15 residues. The ends were cut back, 4 bases at V and 0 bases at J, with 11 bases in the middle. The CDR3 nucleotides are TGTGCCAGCAGCTCTACCCGGATTAGCACAGATACGCAGTATTTT. As protein: CASSSTRISTDTQYF. The full variable domain, its missing parts supplied by reference TRBV7-2 and TRBJ2-3, is GAGVSQSPSNKVTEKGKDVELRCDPISGHTALYWYRQSLGQGLEFLIYFQGNSAPDKSGLPSDRFSAERTGGSVSTLTIQRTQQEDSAVYLCASSSTRISTDTQYFGPGTRLTVL.